This T cell receptor (beta chain) was documented in a study of cytomegalovirus exposure and HLA in healthy donors. The overall study: Earlier work reported 117 million unique TCR beta sequences from 150 million to 200 million T cells.

Study results and caveats: In a later analysis, HLA-associated TCR beta chains were more clonally expanded than equally common others. Reportedly, HLA-A and HLA-B alleles of most subjects were accurately predicted from TCR beta. Some V segments could not be told apart, so they were left out, TRBV6-2 and TRBV6-3 among them.

Germline CDR1 reads SGHTA; CDR2 reads FQGTGA. Trimming removed 6 bases at V and 6 bases at J, with 17 bases between. This CDR3 is built from 14 residues. There are a few counts of this clone. Its target is unknown. Both 60 Vbeta primers and 13 Jbeta primers went into the PCR. This table comes from immunoSEQ multiplex PCR, and its TCRdb copy is limited to in-frame clones, with some not included. The data hold approximately 150,000 clones, with approximately 80% observed a single time. V usage is TRBV7-3 and J usage is TRBJ1-2, with D tentatively TRBD1 (6 bases). The clonotype was recovered from a male donor in good health and CMV-seronegative. Material: PBMCs. The CDR3 region is CASSRNQGQDGYTF. CDR3 DNA: TGTGCCAGCAGTCGCAACCAGGGACAAGATGGCTACACCTTC.